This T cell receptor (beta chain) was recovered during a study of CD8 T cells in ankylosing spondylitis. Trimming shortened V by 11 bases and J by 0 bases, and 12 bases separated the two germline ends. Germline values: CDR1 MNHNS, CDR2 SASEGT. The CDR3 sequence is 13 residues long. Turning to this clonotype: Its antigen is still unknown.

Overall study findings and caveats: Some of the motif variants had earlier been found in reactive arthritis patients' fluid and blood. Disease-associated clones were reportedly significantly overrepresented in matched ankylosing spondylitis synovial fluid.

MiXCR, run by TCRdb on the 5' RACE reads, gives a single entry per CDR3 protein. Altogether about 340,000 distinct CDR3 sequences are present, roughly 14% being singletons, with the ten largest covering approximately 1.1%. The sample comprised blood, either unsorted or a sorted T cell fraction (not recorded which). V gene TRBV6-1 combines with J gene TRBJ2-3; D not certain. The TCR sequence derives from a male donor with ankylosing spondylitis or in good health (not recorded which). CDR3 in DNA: TGTGCCGGATCAGTATCTAGCACAGATACGCAGTATTTT. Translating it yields CAGSVSSTDTQYF.